Listed below are T cell receptor beta chains from one sample, sequenced in a study of T cell repertoires in cytomegalovirus infection. TCRdb passed the reads through MiXCR, listing each CDR3 protein once. The repertoire holds about 900,000 distinct CDR3 sequences, around 29% seen once, with around 15% in the top ten. Which antigens these TCRs recognize remains unknown. Sample: cultured CD8+ T cells from PBMCs, taken from culture after CMV antigen stimulation. Receptors originate from a human donor in good health (CMV status not recorded). Some clones in this sample may be carry-over from other donors' samples. CDR3s leave out the opening cysteine and the closing phenylalanine or tryptophan.

V gene	CDR3 protein
TRBV7-7	ASSMGSGANVLT
TRBV7-9	ASSLEDEQF
TRBV28	ASSPGLGGRYNEQF
TRBV4-1	ASSLPGTESFYGYT
TRBV5-1	ASRGPRDRPLQMNTGELF
TRBV10-3	AISPGRADTEAF
TRBV20-1	SARDWDSSYNEQF
TRBV6-5	ASSQSGGYYNEQF
TRBV24-1	AAAGTRGRDTYTQY
TRBV10-3	AIRSGTDYGYT